This T cell receptor beta chain originates from a study of blood T cell repertoires in COVID-19. Study-level background: Spain, Italy and the United States supplied samples that represented acute and convalescent COVID-19. Nucleic acid was either cDNA or gDNA, and it came from T cells, B-cell-depleted T cells, or PBMCs.

Original processing notes: The assay estimated nucleated cells by amplifying reference gene primers. TCRdb's copy holds only in-frame clones and misses some; the assay was immunoSEQ multiplex PCR. V and J calls plus clone size are reproduced from that table; the DNA served to infer D and trimming. The data contain over 200,000 clones, 85% to 90% of them seen just once; the ten biggest clones take up 5.9%. The CDR3 length is 18 residues. Looked up from germline, CDR1 is SGHVS and CDR2 is FQNEAQ. V shed 5 bases and J shed 1 base, with 24 bases lying between them. This clone has only one observation. The sequenced material came from peripheral blood. The rearrangement uses TRBV7-8 and TRBJ2-7; possible D gene TRBD1, 6 bases. The TCR originated in a man older than 75 with acute or convalescent COVID-19. DNA for the CDR3: TGTGCCAGCAGCCTAGGTGGGCGCTGGGGGCGACTATCCTACGAGCAGTACTTC. The encoded protein is CASSLGGRWGRLSYEQYF. The full variable domain, rest sourced from reference TRBV7-8 and TRBJ2-7, is GAGVSQSPRYKVAKRGQDVALRCDPISGHVSLFWYQQALGQGPEFLTYFQNEAQLDKSGLPSDRFFAERPEGSVSTLKIQRTQQEDSAVYLCASSLGGRWGRLSYEQYFGPGTRLTVT.